Sequencing of this T cell receptor beta chain was carried out in a study of T cells in Graves' hyperthyroidism and ophthalmopathy. Study conclusions and caveats: Researchers report that a 13 V-J model separated ophthalmopathy from stable hyperthyroidism. Most clonotypes expanded in thyroid above 0.001 were likewise present in blood.

A Clinical Activity Score of at least 3, a NOSPECS grade of at least 4 and a duration under 3 months were recorded in the ophthalmopathy patients. Clinical symptoms, serum thyroxine, TRAb, thyroid ultrasound and orbital computed tomography informed diagnoses. This clonotype was detected only a few times. Its antigen is not known. Researchers took RNA transcripts and amplified the TCR beta CDR3 regions from them. RT-PCR in the first round (using the HTBI primer set) targeted the TCR CDR3. MiXCR, applied by TCRdb to the multiplex PCR reads, yields one record per CDR3 protein. The sample shows about 400,000 distinct CDR3 sequences, around 15% of them seen only once. This CDR3 comprises 12 residues. CDR1 is MNHNS and CDR2 is SASEGT in the germline V gene. V was shortened by 3 bases and J by 8 bases, with 10 bases between the two germline ends.

This receptor was taken from a man younger than 35 with Graves' ophthalmopathy. Sequencing used blood. The chain is built from TRBV6-1 and TRBJ1-1; D may be TRBD1 (6 bases). CDR3 sequence: CASSDPGAEAFF. CDR3 coding DNA: TGTGCCAGCAGTGACCCAGGGGCGGAAGCTTTCTTT.